These T cell receptor beta chains were read from a single sample in a study of CD8+ T cells in alopecia areata. TCRdb's table, derived via immunoSEQ multiplex PCR, lists solely in-frame clones and lacks some. The sample consists of 250,000 to 300,000 clones, 58% of them appearing once. Sequencing used CD4+ T cells sorted from blood, obtained at week 24, from a patient treated with tofacitinib. The source of these receptors is a human donor with alopecia areata. Each CDR3 is given with its conserved first and last residue. A D gene is named only where the DNA matches it firmly. Part of the rows lack a size; the others show once, few, many or a class for expanded clones.

v_call	j_call	clone_size	d_call	cdr3_nt	cdr3_aa
TRBV23-1	TRBJ2-3	-	-	TGCGCGCCACCGCGGCGGGACAACGGAAAAGATACGCAGTATTTT	CAPPRRDNGKDTQYF
TRBV7-9	TRBJ2-7	-	-	TGTGCCAGCAGCTTAGCGGGGGACTACGAGCAGTACTTC	CASSLAGDYEQYF
TRBV7-3	TRBJ2-7	few	-	TGTGCCAGCAGCCCCGGGGCAGGGTACAACGAGCAGTACTTC	CASSPGAGYNEQYF
TRBV5-1	TRBJ2-3	-	-	TGCGCCAGCAGCTTGTTGGGCCACGACTCAGATACGCAGTATTTT	CASSLLGHDSDTQYF
TRBV5-1	TRBJ2-1	medium-sized	-	TGCGCCAGCAGCTCGGAAGGGAAGCAGTTCTTC	CASSSEGKQFF
TRBV6-5	TRBJ1-6	-	-	TGTGCCAGCAGATCGGACAGCGGACTGCTTTCACCCCTCCACTTT	CASRSDSGLLSPLHF
TRBV6-5	TRBJ1-2	-	-	TGTGCCAGCAGCCTCGACAAGGACCTCTATGGCTACACCTTC	CASSLDKDLYGYTF
TRBV30	TRBJ1-2	-	TRBD1	TGTGCCTGGAGAGGACAGGGCATCTATGGCTACACCTTC	CAWRGQGIYGYTF
TRBV25-1	TRBJ2-7	-	TRBD1	TGTGCCAGCAGTGGCAGGGGGCACCTTTCCTACGAGCAGTACTTC	CASSGRGHLSYEQYF
TRBV29-1	TRBJ1-1	-	-	TGCAGCGTTGACAGGGCTCCGACGAACACTGAAGCTTTCTTT	CSVDRAPTNTEAFF
TRBV30	TRBJ1-2	few	-	TGTGCCTGGAGTGATGCAGGGATCCCCTCGCGGACCTATGGCTACACCTTC	CAWSDAGIPSRTYGYTF
TRBV11-1	TRBJ2-7	few	-	TGTGCCAGCAGCTTGGAGCGAGGGGACGAGCAGTACTTC	CASSLERGDEQYF
TRBV5-1	TRBJ2-3	-	TRBD2	TGCGCCAGCAGCCACGGCCCCGCGGGACTAGCGGATCCAGATACGCAGTATTTT	CASSHGPAGLADPDTQYF
TRBV4-1	TRBJ1-3	few	-	TGCGCCAGCAGCTTATCGGAGGGGACCTCTGGAAACACCATATATTTT	CASSLSEGTSGNTIYF
TRBV6-5	TRBJ1-5	-	-	TGTGCCAGCAGTTACGGGGCTTATAGCAATCAGCCCCAGCATTTT	CASSYGAYSNQPQHF